The 5 T cell receptor beta chains in this list originate from one sample, sequenced in a study of blood T cells in healthy people across ages. Sample-barcoded 5' priming and a J-beta primer mix drove a second PCR of about 6 to 11 cycles. Using its own MiXCR run on the 5' RACE reads, TCRdb lists one record per CDR3 protein. The sample has 660,000 or so distinct CDR3 sequences, about 54% seen once. Input material: blood. The origin of the receptors is a man aged 55 to 70 in good health.

This clonotype has just a few counts. The chain combines TRBV7-6 with TRBJ2-1; no clear D. The CDR3 covers 16 residues. The germline V gene has CDR1 SGHVS and CDR2 FNYEAQ. V lost 1 base and J 2 bases, leaving 12 bases between the germline ends. The CDR3 is CASSLGAGGTYNEQFF. The CDR3 region has the DNA TGTGCCAGCAGCTTAGGGGCCGGCGGAACCTACAATGAGCAGTTCTTC.

The chain recombines TRBV4-1 with TRBJ1-2, with D possibly matching TRBD1 (6 bases). The CDR3 runs 15 residues. V was pared by 3 bases and J by 5 bases, with 16 bases between. Germline values: CDR1 MGHRA, CDR2 YSYEKL. The CDR3 region has the DNA TGCGCCAGCAGCCACCTAGCAGGGGAGAGGTATGGCTACACCTTC. This gives the protein CASSHLAGERYGYTF.

CDR3 sequence (DNA): TGTGCCATCAGTGCCGTGGGGACCTTCGCCTACAATGAGCAGTTCTTC. It codes for CAISAVGTFAYNEQFF. The rearrangement joins TRBV10-3 to TRBJ2-1; D may correspond to TRBD1 or TRBD2 (5 bases each). V dropped 4 bases and J dropped 2 bases, with 15 bases sitting between them. CDR1 and CDR2 from the germline V gene are ENHRY and SYGVKD. The CDR3 loop spans 16 amino acids.

The chain is built from TRBV4-2 and TRBJ1-2, with TRBD1 identical over 7 bases. Trimming cost V 2 bases and J 4 bases; bases outside gene matches: 10. The CDR3 consists of 16 residues. CDR1 LGHNA and CDR2 YNFKEQ come from the germline V gene. This CDR3 reads CASSQNPSQGGYGYTF. CDR3 nucleotide sequence: TGTGCCAGCAGCCAAAATCCCTCTCAGGGGGGCTATGGCTACACCTTC.

This clonotype was picked up one time. The J gene is TRBJ1-2, the V gene TRBV6-6; D might be TRBD1 (5 bases). The CDR3 runs to 15 residues. Between the trimmed V and J ends, which lost 0 bases and 2 bases, there was a span of 10 bases. Germline V CDR1 and CDR2: MNHNY, SVGAGI (reference sequence). The CDR3 here is CASSYSGARNYGYTF. As DNA, the CDR3 is TGTGCCAGCAGTTACTCAGGGGCGCGGAACTATGGCTACACCTTC.